Listed here is a single T cell receptor beta chain. Its antigen is unknown. The germline V and J ends were trimmed by 3 bases and 5 bases, with 26 bases remaining between them. CDR3 length: 18 residues. CDR1 is SGDLS and CDR2 is YYNGEE in the germline V gene. Repertoires were generated with immunoSEQ multiplex PCR, while TCRdb's copy carries only in-frame clones and drops some. This table has roughly 23,000 clones, 70% to 80% appearing once. Investigators treated the graft tissue so that it released intraepithelial and lamina propria lymphocytes. This entry belongs to a study of graft-versus-host responses after intestinal transplantation. Findings and limits, study-wide: The authors found GvH clones in recipient marrow, some appearing first in ileum or blood.

Source: ileum tissue, taken 12 days after intestinal transplant. This receptor was obtained from a human patient who received an intestinal transplant, so some T cells may come from the graft donor. The chain is built from TRBV9 and TRBJ1-2; D is uncertain. The CDR3 nucleotides read TGTGCCAGCAGCGAGCCCAGGCCCGAAGTTGGTTTTCCGTATGGCTACACCTTC. Protein: CASSEPRPEVGFPYGYTF.